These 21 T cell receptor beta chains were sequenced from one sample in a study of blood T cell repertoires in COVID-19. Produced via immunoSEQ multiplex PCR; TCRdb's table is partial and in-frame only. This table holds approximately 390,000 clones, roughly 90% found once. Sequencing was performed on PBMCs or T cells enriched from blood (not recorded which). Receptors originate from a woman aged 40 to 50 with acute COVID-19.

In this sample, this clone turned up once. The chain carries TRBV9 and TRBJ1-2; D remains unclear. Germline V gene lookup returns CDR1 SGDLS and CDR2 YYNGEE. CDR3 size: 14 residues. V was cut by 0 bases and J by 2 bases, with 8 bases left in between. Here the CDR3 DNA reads TGTGCCAGCAGCGTAGATGAAGAGAACTATGGCTACACCTTC. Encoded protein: CASSVDEENYGYTF.

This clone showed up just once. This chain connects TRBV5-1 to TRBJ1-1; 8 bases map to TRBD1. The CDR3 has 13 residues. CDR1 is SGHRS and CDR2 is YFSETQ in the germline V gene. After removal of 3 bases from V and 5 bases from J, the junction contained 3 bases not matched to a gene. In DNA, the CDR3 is TGCGCCAGCAGCTCGGACAGGGTGACTGAAGCTTTCTTT. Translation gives CASSSDRVTEAFF. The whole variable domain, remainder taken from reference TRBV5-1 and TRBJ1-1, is KAGVTQTPRYLIKTRGQQVTLSCSPISGHRSVSWYQQTPGQGLQFLFEYFSETQRNKGNFPGRFSGRQFSNSRSEMNVSTLELGDSALYLCASSSDRVTEAFFGQGTRLTVV.

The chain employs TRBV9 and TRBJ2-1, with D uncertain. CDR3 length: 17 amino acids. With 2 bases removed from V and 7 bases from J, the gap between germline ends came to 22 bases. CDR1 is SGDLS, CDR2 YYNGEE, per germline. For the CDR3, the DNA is TGTGCCAGCAGCGTCCCCCGATTAGCAGCTTATAATAATGAGCAGTTCTTC. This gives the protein CASSVPRLAAYNNEQFF.

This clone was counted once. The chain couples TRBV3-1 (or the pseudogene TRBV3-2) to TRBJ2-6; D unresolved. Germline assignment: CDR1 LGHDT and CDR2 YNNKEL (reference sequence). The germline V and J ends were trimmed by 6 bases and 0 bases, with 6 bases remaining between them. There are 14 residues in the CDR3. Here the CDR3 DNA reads TGTGCCAGCAGACTGAGCTCTGGGGCCAACGTCCTGACTTTC. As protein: CASRLSSGANVLTF.

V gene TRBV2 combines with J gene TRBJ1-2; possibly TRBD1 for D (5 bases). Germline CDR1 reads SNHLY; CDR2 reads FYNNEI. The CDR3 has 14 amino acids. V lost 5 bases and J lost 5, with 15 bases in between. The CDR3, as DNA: TGTGCCAGCAGTTCGGGGCAAGCGGGTTATGGCTACACCTTC. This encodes CASSSGQAGYGYTF.

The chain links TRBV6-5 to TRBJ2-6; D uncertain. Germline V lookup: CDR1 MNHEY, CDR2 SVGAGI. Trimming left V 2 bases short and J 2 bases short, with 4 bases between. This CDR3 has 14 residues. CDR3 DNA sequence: TGTGCCAGCAGTTACGAGACTGGGGCCAACGTCCTGACTTTC. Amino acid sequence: CASSYETGANVLTF.

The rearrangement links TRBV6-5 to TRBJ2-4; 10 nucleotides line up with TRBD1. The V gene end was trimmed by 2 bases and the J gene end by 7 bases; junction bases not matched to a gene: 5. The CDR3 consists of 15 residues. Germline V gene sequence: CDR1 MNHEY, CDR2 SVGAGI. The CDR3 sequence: CASSYTRTGGNIQYF. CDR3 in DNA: TGTGCCAGCAGTTACACACGGACAGGGGGTAACATTCAGTACTTC.

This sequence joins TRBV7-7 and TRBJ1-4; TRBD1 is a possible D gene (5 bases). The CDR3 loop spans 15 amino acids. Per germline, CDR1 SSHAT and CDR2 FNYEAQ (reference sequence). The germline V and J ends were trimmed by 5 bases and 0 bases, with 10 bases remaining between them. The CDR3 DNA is TGTGCCAGCAGCCGCGGGGCAGCAACTAATGAAAAACTGTTTTTT. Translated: CASSRGAATNEKLFF.

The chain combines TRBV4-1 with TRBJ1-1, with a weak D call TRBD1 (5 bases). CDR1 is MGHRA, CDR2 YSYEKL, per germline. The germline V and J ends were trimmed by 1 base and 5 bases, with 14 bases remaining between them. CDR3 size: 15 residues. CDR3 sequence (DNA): TGCGCCAGCAGCCAAGCGTGGGGGGGGAGGACTGAAGCTTTCTTT. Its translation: CASSQAWGGRTEAFF.

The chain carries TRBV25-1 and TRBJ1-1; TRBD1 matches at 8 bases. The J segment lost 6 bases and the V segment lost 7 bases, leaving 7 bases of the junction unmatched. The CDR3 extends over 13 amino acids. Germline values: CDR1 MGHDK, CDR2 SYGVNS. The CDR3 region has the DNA TGTGCCAGCATTTCCACCAGGGGGCCTGAAGCTTTCTTT. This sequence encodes CASISTRGPEAFF.

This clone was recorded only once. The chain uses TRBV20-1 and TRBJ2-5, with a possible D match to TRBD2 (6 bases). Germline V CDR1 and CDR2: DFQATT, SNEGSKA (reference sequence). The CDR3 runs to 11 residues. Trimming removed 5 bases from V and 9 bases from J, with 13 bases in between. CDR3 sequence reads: CSAGGSGPQYF. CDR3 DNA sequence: TGCAGTGCTGGGGGGTCGGGACCCCAGTACTTC.

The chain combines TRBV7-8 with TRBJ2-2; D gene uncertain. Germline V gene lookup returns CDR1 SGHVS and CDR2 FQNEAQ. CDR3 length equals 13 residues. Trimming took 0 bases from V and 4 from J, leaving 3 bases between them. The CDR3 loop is CASSLASTGELFF. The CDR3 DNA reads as TGTGCCAGCAGCTTAGCGAGCACCGGGGAGCTGTTTTTT.

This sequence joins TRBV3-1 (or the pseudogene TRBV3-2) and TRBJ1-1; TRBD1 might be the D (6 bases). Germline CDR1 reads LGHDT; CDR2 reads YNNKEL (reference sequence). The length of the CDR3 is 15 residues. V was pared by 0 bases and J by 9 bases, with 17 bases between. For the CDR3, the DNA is TGTGCCAGCAGCCAAGAGGGGGCTACACCTGGGAAAGCTTTCTTT. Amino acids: CASSQEGATPGKAFF.

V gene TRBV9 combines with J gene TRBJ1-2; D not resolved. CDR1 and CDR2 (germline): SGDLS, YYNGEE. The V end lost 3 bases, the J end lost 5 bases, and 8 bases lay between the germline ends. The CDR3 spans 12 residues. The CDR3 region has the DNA TGTGCCAGCAGCGCCGACTATTATGGCTACACCTTC. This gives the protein CASSADYYGYTF.

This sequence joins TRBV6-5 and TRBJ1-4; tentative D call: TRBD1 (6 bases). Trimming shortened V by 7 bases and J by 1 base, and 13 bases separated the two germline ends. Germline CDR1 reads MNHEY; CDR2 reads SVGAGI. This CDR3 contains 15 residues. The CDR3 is CASILVRGTNEKLFF. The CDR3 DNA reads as TGTGCCAGCATCCTGGTCAGGGGAACTAATGAAAAACTGTTTTTT.

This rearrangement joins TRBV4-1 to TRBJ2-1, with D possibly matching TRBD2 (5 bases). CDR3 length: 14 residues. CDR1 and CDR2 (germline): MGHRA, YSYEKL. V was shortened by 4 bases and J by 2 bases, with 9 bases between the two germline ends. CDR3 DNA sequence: TGCGCCAGCAGCCTTCCCGGGGCCTACAATGAGCAGTTCTTC. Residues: CASSLPGAYNEQFF.

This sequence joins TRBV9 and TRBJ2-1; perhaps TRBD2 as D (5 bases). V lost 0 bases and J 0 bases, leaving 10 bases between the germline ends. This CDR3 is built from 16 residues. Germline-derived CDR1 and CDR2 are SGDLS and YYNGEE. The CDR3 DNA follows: TGTGCCAGCAGCGTAGATAGCGACCTCTCCTACAATGAGCAGTTCTTC. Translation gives CASSVDSDLSYNEQFF.

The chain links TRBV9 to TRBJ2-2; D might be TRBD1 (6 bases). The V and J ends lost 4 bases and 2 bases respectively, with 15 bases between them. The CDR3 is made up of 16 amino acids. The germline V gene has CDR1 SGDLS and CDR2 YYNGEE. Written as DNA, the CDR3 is TGTGCCAGCAGCACCCGACAGGACGTTAACACCGGGGAGCTGTTTTTT. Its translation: CASSTRQDVNTGELFF.

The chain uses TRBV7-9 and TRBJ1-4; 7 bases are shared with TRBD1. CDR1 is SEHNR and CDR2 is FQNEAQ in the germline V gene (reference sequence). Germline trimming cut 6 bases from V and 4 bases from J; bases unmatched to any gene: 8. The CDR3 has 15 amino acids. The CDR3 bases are TGTGCCAGCAGTCCACAGGGGTCTGGTAATGAAAAACTGTTTTTT. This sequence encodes CASSPQGSGNEKLFF.

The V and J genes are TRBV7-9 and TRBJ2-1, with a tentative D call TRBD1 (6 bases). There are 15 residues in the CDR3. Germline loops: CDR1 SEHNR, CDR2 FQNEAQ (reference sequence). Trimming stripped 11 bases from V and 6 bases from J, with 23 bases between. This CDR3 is CAGLYTGFYSNEQFF. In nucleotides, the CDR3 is TGTGCCGGCCTGTATACAGGGTTTTACAGCAATGAGCAGTTCTTC. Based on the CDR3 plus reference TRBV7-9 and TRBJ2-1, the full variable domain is DTGVSQNPRHKITKRGQNVTFRCDPISEHNRLYWYRQTLGQGPEFLTYFQNEAQLEKSRLLSDRFSAERPKGSFSTLEIQRTEQGDSAMYLCAGLYTGFYSNEQFFGPGTRLTVL.

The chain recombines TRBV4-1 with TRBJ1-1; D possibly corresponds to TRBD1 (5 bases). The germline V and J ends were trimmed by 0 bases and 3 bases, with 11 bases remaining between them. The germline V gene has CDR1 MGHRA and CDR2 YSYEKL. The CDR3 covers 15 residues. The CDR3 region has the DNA TGCGCCAGCAGCCAAGATGGGGGGGAGTACACTGAAGCTTTCTTT. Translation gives CASSQDGGEYTEAFF.